One and the same sample provided the 18 T cell receptor beta chains below, sequenced in a study of cytomegalovirus exposure and HLA in healthy donors. The PCR employed 60 Vbeta primers together with 13 Jbeta primers. Using immunoSEQ multiplex PCR, the repertoire was profiled, and TCRdb retains in-frame clones only, with some absent. The table records around 130,000 clones, approximately 72% of them present only once. The specimen sequenced was PBMCs. The source is an older woman in good health and CMV-seronegative.

The gene calls are TRBV10-3 and TRBJ2-7; D unresolved. Trimming left V 7 bases short and J 3 bases short, with 10 bases between. The CDR3 runs 12 residues. CDR1 ENHRY and CDR2 SYGVKD come from the germline V gene. The CDR3 DNA is TGTGCCATCAACAGCTTCAACTACGAGCAGTACTTC. Its protein product is CAINSFNYEQYF.

The chain recombines TRBV2 with TRBJ1-1; D is undetermined. Trimming took 4 bases from V and 1 from J, leaving 10 bases between them. The CDR3 is 14 residues long. The germline V gene has CDR1 SNHLY and CDR2 FYNNEI. The CDR3 is CASSVGTENTEAFF. CDR3 sequence (DNA): TGTGCCAGCAGTGTGGGCACCGAGAACACTGAAGCTTTCTTT.

The rearrangement uses TRBV4-3 and TRBJ2-7; TRBD1 might be the D (6 bases). V was clipped by 0 bases and J by 5 bases, with 14 bases between them. The CDR3 is 15 residues long. Per germline, CDR1 LGHNA and CDR2 YSLEER. For the CDR3, the DNA is TGCGCCAGCAGCCAAGAGGGGGCTCAAACGAACGAGCAGTACTTC. This codes for CASSQEGAQTNEQYF.

This clone was counted a few times. The V gene is TRBV5-1, the J gene TRBJ2-5; D is possibly TRBD1 (5 bases). This CDR3 spans 14 amino acids. The V end lost 0 bases, the J end lost 5 bases, and 11 bases lay between the germline ends. Germline V gives CDR1 SGHRS, CDR2 YFSETQ. CDR3 residues: CASSLGREGETQYF. The CDR3 DNA follows: TGCGCCAGCAGCTTGGGCAGGGAAGGGGAGACCCAGTACTTC.

This clone was observed a single time. The chain joins TRBV15 to TRBJ1-3; D possibly corresponds to TRBD1 (6 bases). V was shortened by 1 base and J by 3 bases, with 10 bases between the two germline ends. The CDR3 totals 15 residues. Germline CDR1 is LNHNV and CDR2 is YYDKDF (reference sequence). Written as DNA, the CDR3 is TGTGCCACCAGCAGAGGAGGCAGGGGTGGAAACACCATATATTTT. It is translated as CATSRGGRGGNTIYF.

The gene calls are TRBV9 and TRBJ1-2, with D perhaps TRBD1 (6 bases). CDR3 length: 17 amino acids. CDR1 and CDR2 (germline): SGDLS, YYNGEE. Trimming shortened V by 0 bases and J by 6 bases, and 21 bases separated the two germline ends. The CDR3 nucleotides read TGTGCCAGCAGCGTAGACGGGGGGGGGCTCCAAGTCGATGGCTACACCTTC. Protein sequence: CASSVDGGGLQVDGYTF.

The rearrangement joins TRBV9 to TRBJ2-5, with D perhaps TRBD2 (6 bases). This CDR3 has 13 amino acids. Germline lookup yields CDR1 SGDLS and CDR2 YYNGEE. Trimming stripped 4 bases from V and 3 bases from J, with 10 bases between. The chain's CDR3 is CASSPPSEETQYF. The CDR3 bases are TGTGCCAGCAGCCCCCCTAGCGAAGAGACCCAGTACTTC.

The rearrangement uses TRBV6-5 and TRBJ1-3; no clear D. The CDR3 contains 12 residues. Trimming shortened V by 7 bases and J by 3 bases, and 7 bases separated the two germline ends. Germline CDR1 is MNHEY and CDR2 is SVGAGI. The CDR3 is CASMSVGNTIYF. The CDR3, as DNA: TGTGCCAGCATGAGCGTTGGAAACACCATATATTTT.

The genes are TRBV19 and TRBJ1-2; TRBD1 matches 12 bases. CDR1 LNHDA and CDR2 SQIVND come from the germline V gene (reference sequence). This CDR3 region has 14 residues. V shed 5 bases, J shed 3 bases, and the junction held 1 base outside the gene matches. CDR3 sequence (DNA): TGTGCCAGTAGTGGGGACAGGGGGCACTATGGCTACACCTTC. Its protein is CASSGDRGHYGYTF.

This clone was observed a handful of times. V is TRBV4-3 and J is TRBJ2-7; D perhaps matches TRBD2 (6 bases). This CDR3 has 13 residues. Trimming cost V 2 bases and J 7 bases, with 12 bases left between them. Germline V gene data show CDR1 as LGHNA and CDR2 as YSLEER. The CDR3 spells CASSQTGVREQYF. CDR3 bases: TGCGCCAGCAGCCAAACGGGGGTGCGAGAGCAGTACTTC.

This clone was picked up a small number of times. This chain uses TRBV25-1 with TRBJ2-4, with 9 bases lining up with TRBD1. The V gene end was trimmed by 8 bases and the J gene end by 6 bases; junction bases not matched to a gene: 5. Looked up from germline, CDR1 is MGHDK and CDR2 is SYGVNS. The CDR3 contains 13 residues. The DNA for the CDR3 is TGTGCCAGCGGACAGGGGACGGGAAACATTCAGTACTTC. This encodes CASGQGTGNIQYF.

This clone is labeled medium-sized. The gene calls are TRBV5-6 and TRBJ1-5; D remains unclear. The CDR3 consists of 14 residues. Between the trimmed V and J ends, which lost 2 bases and 1 base, there was a span of 7 bases. Germline lookup yields CDR1 SGHDT and CDR2 YYEEEE. The CDR3 protein is CASSFRQSNQPQHF. The CDR3 DNA is TGTGCCAGCAGCTTCAGGCAAAGCAATCAGCCCCAGCATTTT.

The V gene is TRBV6-5, the J gene TRBJ2-6, with a weak D call TRBD1 (5 bases). V dropped 6 bases and J dropped 2 bases, with 11 bases sitting between them. Germline CDR1 is MNHEY and CDR2 is SVGAGI. This CDR3 is 15 amino acids long. The CDR3 nucleotides are TGTGCCAGCAGAGACAGCAGGGCTGGGGCCAACGTCCTGACTTTC. This codes for CASRDSRAGANVLTF.

The sample holds one count of this clone. The chain uses TRBV7-8 and TRBJ2-7; 10 bases align to TRBD2. V lost 4 bases, J lost 3 bases, and 6 bases stayed unmatched. In germline, CDR1 is SGHVS, CDR2 FQNEAQ. There are 15 residues in the CDR3. The CDR3, as DNA: TGTGCCAGCAGCTCGGCTAGCGGGAGATACTACGAGCAGTACTTC. This translates into CASSSASGRYYEQYF.

The chain carries TRBV19 and TRBJ2-3; TRBD1 matches at 7 bases. Germline assignment: CDR1 LNHDA and CDR2 SQIVND (reference sequence). With V trimmed by 3 bases and J by 0 bases, 0 bases remained unmatched. This CDR3 is built from 14 residues. The CDR3 reads CASSMGQSTDTQYF. DNA for the CDR3: TGTGCCAGTAGTATGGGACAGAGCACAGATACGCAGTATTTT.

J is TRBJ2-1 and V is TRBV29-1; 13 nucleotides agree with TRBD2. Germline CDR1 is SQVTM and CDR2 is ANQGSEA. The CDR3 is 16 residues long. V was clipped by 6 bases and J by 4 bases; unmatched bases: 9. Written as DNA, the CDR3 is TGCAGCGTCAACGACGCGGGACTAGCGGGGTACAATGAGCAGTTCTTC. Translated, it gives CSVNDAGLAGYNEQFF.

The CDR3 here is CASSVSGIPTANEKLFF. The CDR3 DNA is TGTGCCAGTAGTGTCTCAGGGATCCCAACAGCTAATGAAAAACTGTTTTTT. The genes are TRBV19 and TRBJ1-4, with D maybe TRBD1 (5 bases). The ends were cut back, 5 bases at V and 3 bases at J, with 19 bases in the middle. The CDR3 sequence is 17 residues long. Germline CDR1 reads LNHDA; CDR2 reads SQIVND (reference sequence).

The CDR3 protein is CASSPTGRGGYTF. Written as DNA, the CDR3 is TGTGCCAGCAGCCCCACAGGGAGGGGAGGCTACACCTTC. The V gene is TRBV7-2, the J gene TRBJ1-2; tentative D call: TRBD1 (6 bases). V gave up 5 bases and J gave up 8 bases, with 15 bases separating them. In germline, CDR1 is SGHTA, CDR2 FQGNSA. The CDR3 contains 13 residues.